The next 21 T cell receptor beta chains were all read from a single sample in a study of T cell responses to AZD1222 COVID-19 vaccine. The repertoire was sequenced with immunoSEQ multiplex PCR; TCRdb's copy has only in-frame clones and lacks some. Among 100,000 to 140,000 clones, 92% were seen once, and the ten largest hold under 10%. The sample was peripheral blood, taken 28 days after the second AZD1222 dose. The receptor set was obtained from an adult who received the AZD1222 COVID-19 vaccine.

The chain joins TRBV5-6 to TRBJ1-6, with D hard to call. The V gene lost 0 bases and the J gene lost 4 bases, with 11 bases spanning the gap. The CDR3 totals 16 residues. The V gene's germline CDR1 is SGHDT and CDR2 YYEEEE. Here the CDR3 reads CASSLGTGMYNSPLHF. CDR3 bases: TGTGCCAGCAGCTTGGGGACCGGGATGTATAATTCACCCCTCCACTTT.

V gene TRBV7-8 combines with J gene TRBJ2-1; 7 bases agree with TRBD2. CDR3 length equals 14 residues. Trimming took 4 bases from V and 9 from J; bases not matched to a gene: 9. CDR1 is SGHVS and CDR2 is FQNEAQ in the germline V gene. CDR3 DNA: TGTGCCAGCAGCTCAGCGGGACTTGGGGGTGAGCAGTTCTTC. Translation: CASSSAGLGGEQFF.

The J gene is TRBJ2-3, the V gene TRBV11-1, with 7 nucleotides matching TRBD1. CDR1 is SGHAT and CDR2 is FQDESV in the germline V gene (reference sequence). J gave up 5 bases and V 5 bases, and 13 bases lay outside the gene matches. The CDR3 covers 16 residues. The CDR3 sequence: CASSPRTGETGDTQYF. In nucleotides, the CDR3 is TGTGCCAGCAGCCCTCGAACAGGGGAGACAGGAGATACGCAGTATTTT.

V usage is TRBV11-2 and J usage is TRBJ1-1, with 7 bases fitting TRBD1. The CDR3 is made up of 14 amino acids. V lost 6 bases and J lost 7; bases outside the gene matches: 11. Per germline, CDR1 SGHAT and CDR2 FQNNGV. As DNA, the CDR3 is TGTGCCAGCAGACTCCAAACGGACAGGAATGAAGCTTTCTTT. Its translation: CASRLQTDRNEAFF.

The chain uses TRBV15 and TRBJ1-6; D unclear. This CDR3 has 13 amino acids. The V end lost 5 bases, the J end lost 8 bases, and 10 bases lay between the germline ends. Germline CDR1 LNHNV, CDR2 YYDKDF (reference sequence). The CDR3 reads CATSEVMDSPLHF. The CDR3 coding sequence is TGTGCCACCAGCGAGGTGATGGATTCACCCCTCCACTTT. The full variable domain, rest sourced from reference TRBV15 and TRBJ1-6, is DAMVIQNPRYQVTQFGKPVTLSCSQTLNHNVMYWYQQKSSQAPKLLFHYYDKDFNNEADTPDNFQSRRPNTSFCFLDIRSPGLGDTAMYLCATSEVMDSPLHFGNGTRLTVT.

The chain is built from TRBV27 and TRBJ1-6, with 7 nucleotides matching TRBD1. Germline CDR1 MNHEY, CDR2 SMNVEV (reference sequence). The length of the CDR3 is 17 residues. V gave up 0 bases and J gave up 9 bases; unmatched junction bases: 11. CDR3 amino acids: CASSLSRRQGWSSPLHF. CDR3 nucleotide sequence: TGTGCCAGCAGTTTATCCCGCCGACAGGGCTGGAGTTCACCCCTCCACTTT.

The chain joins TRBV4-2 to TRBJ2-3, with no clear D. V lost 5 bases, J lost 3 bases, and 9 bases lay in between. Germline assignment: CDR1 LGHNA and CDR2 YNFKEQ. CDR3 length equals 13 residues. The DNA for the CDR3 is TGTGCCAGCAGCGAGTCCCCTACAGATACGCAGTATTTT. Translated: CASSESPTDTQYF.

The genes are TRBV27 and TRBJ2-1; D ambiguous. Between the trimmed V and J ends, which lost 3 bases and 0 bases, there was a span of 9 bases. Germline CDR1 is MNHEY and CDR2 is SMNVEV (reference sequence). The CDR3 loop spans 15 amino acids. The chain's CDR3 is CASSFQSSSYNEQFF. CDR3 coding DNA: TGTGCCAGCAGTTTCCAGTCAAGCTCCTACAATGAGCAGTTCTTC.

This chain links TRBV14 with TRBJ2-5; 12 bases agree with TRBD2. The V and J ends lost 3 bases and 1 base, in that order; junction bases with no gene match: 6. The CDR3 runs to 17 residues. Germline CDR1 and CDR2: SGHDN and FVKESK. The CDR3 is CASSHGRTSGVQETQYF. The CDR3 coding sequence is TGTGCCAGCAGCCACGGACGGACTAGCGGGGTCCAAGAGACCCAGTACTTC.

The CDR3: CASSSRQGGWRDSPLHF. The CDR3 coding sequence is TGTGCCAGCAGCTCACGTCAGGGTGGATGGCGTGATTCACCCCTCCACTTT. The gene calls are TRBV12-1 and TRBJ1-6; the listed D gene, TRBD1, was not tested against the DNA. TRBV12-1 is a pseudogene locus. CDR3 length: 17 amino acids.

This chain joins TRBV4-1 and TRBJ1-6, with 7 bases matching TRBD1. The CDR3 runs 15 residues. Germline V CDR1 and CDR2: MGHRA, YSYEKL. The trim removed 0 bases at V and 6 bases at J, leaving 2 bases unmatched. The CDR3: CASSQEGQLNSPLHF. The CDR3 region has the DNA TGCGCCAGCAGCCAAGAGGGACAGCTTAATTCACCCCTCCACTTT.

This clone was found once. Other DNA sequences in this sample translate to the same CDR3. This rearrangement joins TRBV27 to TRBJ1-3, with unresolved D. The CDR3 runs 13 residues. The germline V gene encodes CDR1 MNHEY and CDR2 SMNVEV (reference sequence). V lost 0 bases and J 4 bases, leaving 4 bases between the germline ends. The CDR3 region is CASSLSSGNTIYF. As DNA, the CDR3 is TGTGCCAGCAGTTTATCGAGCGGAAACACCATATATTTT.

V usage is TRBV10-3 and J usage is TRBJ1-1; D might be TRBD1 (5 bases). Trimming pared 10 bases from V and 3 bases from J, leaving 12 bases between. Germline assignment: CDR1 ENHRY and CDR2 SYGVKD. The CDR3 spans 12 residues. CDR3: CATKGPDTEAFF. CDR3 in DNA: TGTGCCACAAAGGGGCCAGACACTGAAGCTTTCTTT.

This sequence joins TRBV18 and TRBJ1-5; no definite D call. The CDR3 extends over 13 amino acids. Looked up from germline, CDR1 is KGHSH and CDR2 is LQKENI. V lost 5 bases and J 0 bases, leaving 5 bases between the germline ends. Here the CDR3 reads CASSANSNQPQHF. Here the CDR3 DNA reads TGTGCCAGCTCAGCTAATAGCAATCAGCCCCAGCATTTT.

The V gene is TRBV18, the J gene TRBJ1-3; TRBD1 aligns across 9 bases. V shed 0 bases and J 7 bases; nucleotides not matched to a gene: 7. Germline-derived CDR1 and CDR2 are KGHSH and LQKENI. There are 16 residues in the CDR3. This CDR3 reads CASSPPRDRVENTIYF. For the CDR3, the DNA is TGTGCCAGCTCACCACCCCGGGACAGGGTGGAGAACACCATATATTTT. The variable domain in full, with the rest retrieved from reference TRBV18 and TRBJ1-3, is NAGVMQNPRHLVRRRGQEARLRCSPMKGHSHVYWYRQLPEEGLKFMVYLQKENIIDESGMPKERFSAEFPKEGPSILRIQQVVRGDSAAYFCASSPPRDRVENTIYFGEGSWLTVV.

The V and J genes are TRBV4-3 and TRBJ2-1, with D perhaps TRBD1 or TRBD2 (5 bases each). The CDR3 spans 14 residues. The V gene's germline CDR1 is LGHNA and CDR2 YSLEER. Trimming removed 3 bases from V and 9 bases from J, with 15 bases in between. This CDR3 reads CASSHGTGTGEQFF. The CDR3 nucleotides are TGCGCCAGCAGCCATGGAACCGGGACGGGTGAGCAGTTCTTC.

This clone was observed a few times. V and J are TRBV19 and TRBJ1-3, with D hard to call. CDR1 is LNHDA and CDR2 is SQIVND in the germline V gene (reference sequence). This CDR3 region has 14 residues. V lost 6 bases, J lost 0 bases, and 9 bases lay in between. This CDR3 reads CASSRSLSGNTIYF. The CDR3 coding sequence is TGTGCCAGTAGCCGGTCTCTCTCTGGAAACACCATATATTTT. Full variable domain (remainder filled in from reference TRBV19 and TRBJ1-3): DGGITQSPKYLFRKEGQNVTLSCEQNLNHDAMYWYRQDPGQGLRLIYYSQIVNDFQKGDIAEGYSVSREKKESFPLTVTSAQKNPTAFYLCASSRSLSGNTIYFGEGSWLTVV.

This clone has a single count. The chain is built from TRBV7-9 and TRBJ1-1, with D hard to call. With 5 bases removed from V and 6 bases from J, the gap between germline ends came to 19 bases. The CDR3 contains 15 residues. Germline lookup yields CDR1 SEHNR and CDR2 FQNEAQ (reference sequence). This CDR3 reads CASSQTPGILAEAFF. DNA of the CDR3: TGTGCCAGCAGCCAAACCCCCGGAATATTAGCTGAAGCTTTCTTT.

This clone was detected only once. The gene calls are TRBV6-2 or TRBV6-3 and TRBJ2-3; D is unresolved. The CDR3 sequence is 13 residues long. Trimming stripped 2 bases from V and 3 bases from J, with 6 bases between. The V gene's germline CDR1 is MNHEY and CDR2 SVGEGT. In DNA, the CDR3 is TGTGCCAGCAGTTACGCGTCAACAGATACGCAGTATTTT. It yields the protein CASSYASTDTQYF.

J is TRBJ2-1 and V is TRBV29-1; D ambiguous. CDR1 and CDR2 from the germline V gene are SQVTM and ANQGSEA. V lost 6 bases to trimming and J lost 9 bases, with 18 bases between them. This CDR3 spans 13 amino acids. The CDR3: CSVAPLGDGEQFF. In DNA form, the CDR3 reads TGCAGCGTCGCACCTCTAGGCGACGGTGAGCAGTTCTTC.

The chain is built from TRBV12-3 or TRBV12-4 and TRBJ2-3; unclear D gene. This CDR3 has 12 residues. V lost 3 bases and J 8 bases, leaving 9 bases between the germline ends. DNA of the CDR3: TGTGCCAGCAGTTTCGGCGAGCGTACGCAGTATTTT. The encoded protein is CASSFGERTQYF.